The clone carrying this T cell receptor (beta chain) has more than one count but fewer than ten. The target antigen is unknown. The source of the sample is a study of cytomegalovirus exposure and HLA in healthy donors. PCR was performed using 60 Vbeta and 13 Jbeta primers. Data came from immunoSEQ multiplex PCR; TCRdb stores just in-frame clones and leaves some out. The table has 150,000 to 200,000 clones, 65% to 90% seen once. Whole-study results and caveats: V- and J-gene trimming in TCR beta was tied to a missense DCLRE1C variant by an analysis performed later.

CDR3 length: 15 residues. The germline gives CDR1 MDHEN, CDR2 SYDVKM. The junction had 2 bases not matched to a gene; V was cut back by 2 bases and J by 2 bases. Healthy bone marrow donors formed the donor group. The chain uses TRBV28 and TRBJ2-5; TRBD2 matches 10 bases. Sequencing used PBMCs. This receptor was identified in a man aged 35 to 55 in good health and CMV-seropositive. In nucleotides, the CDR3 is TGTGCCAGCAGTTTACTAGCGGGGGATCAAGAGACCCAGTACTTC. It codes for CASSLLAGDQETQYF.